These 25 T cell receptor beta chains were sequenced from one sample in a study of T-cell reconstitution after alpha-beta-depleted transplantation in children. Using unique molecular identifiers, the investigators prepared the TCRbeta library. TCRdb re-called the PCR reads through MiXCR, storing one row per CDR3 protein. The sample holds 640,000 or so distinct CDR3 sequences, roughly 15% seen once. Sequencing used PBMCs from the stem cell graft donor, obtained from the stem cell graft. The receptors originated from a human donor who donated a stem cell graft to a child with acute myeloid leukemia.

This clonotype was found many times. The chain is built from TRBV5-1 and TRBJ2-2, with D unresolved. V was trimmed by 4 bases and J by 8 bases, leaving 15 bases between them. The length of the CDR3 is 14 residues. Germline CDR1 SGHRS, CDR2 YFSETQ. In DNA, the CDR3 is TGCGCCAGCAGCCGAGACCTCCTTGCTGGGGAGCTGTTTTTT. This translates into CASSRDLLAGELFF.

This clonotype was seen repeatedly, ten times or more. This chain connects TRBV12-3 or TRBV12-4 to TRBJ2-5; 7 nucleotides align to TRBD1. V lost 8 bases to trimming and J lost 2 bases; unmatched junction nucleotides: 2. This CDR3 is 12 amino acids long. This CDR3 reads CASARGQETQYF. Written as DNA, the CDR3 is TGTGCCAGCGCCAGGGGGCAAGAGACCCAGTACTTC.

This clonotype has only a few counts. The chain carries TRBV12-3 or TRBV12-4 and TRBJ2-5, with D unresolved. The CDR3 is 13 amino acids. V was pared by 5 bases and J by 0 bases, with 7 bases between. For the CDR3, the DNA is TGTGCCAGCAGTGACAACTACCAAGAGACCCAGTACTTC. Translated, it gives CASSDNYQETQYF.

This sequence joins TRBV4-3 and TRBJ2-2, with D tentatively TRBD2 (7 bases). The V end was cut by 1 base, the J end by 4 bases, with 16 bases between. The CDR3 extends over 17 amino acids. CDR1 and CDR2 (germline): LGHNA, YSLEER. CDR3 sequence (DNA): TGCGCCAGCAGCCAAGTAGAGGGGGGGCCTGGCACCGGGGAGCTGTTTTTT. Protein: CASSQVEGGPGTGELFF.

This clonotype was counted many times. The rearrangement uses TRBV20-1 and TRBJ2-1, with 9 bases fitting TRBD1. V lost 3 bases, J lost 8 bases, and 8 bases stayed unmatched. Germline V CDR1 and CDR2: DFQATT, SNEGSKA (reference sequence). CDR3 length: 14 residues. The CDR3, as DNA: TGCAGTGCTAGCTCGGGACAGGGTCTCTATGAGCAGTTCTTC. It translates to CSASSGQGLYEQFF.

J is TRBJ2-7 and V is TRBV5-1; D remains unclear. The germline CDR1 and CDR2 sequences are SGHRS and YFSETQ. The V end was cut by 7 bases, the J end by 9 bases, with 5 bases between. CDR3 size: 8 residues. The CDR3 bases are TGCGCCAGCTGGTGGCAGTACGTC. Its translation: CASWWQYV.

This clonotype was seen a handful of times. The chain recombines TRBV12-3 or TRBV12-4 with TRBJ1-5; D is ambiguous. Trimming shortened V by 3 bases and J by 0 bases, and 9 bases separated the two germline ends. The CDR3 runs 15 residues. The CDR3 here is CASSFSAVSNQPQHF. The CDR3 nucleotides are TGTGCCAGCAGTTTTTCCGCAGTTAGCAATCAGCCCCAGCATTTT.

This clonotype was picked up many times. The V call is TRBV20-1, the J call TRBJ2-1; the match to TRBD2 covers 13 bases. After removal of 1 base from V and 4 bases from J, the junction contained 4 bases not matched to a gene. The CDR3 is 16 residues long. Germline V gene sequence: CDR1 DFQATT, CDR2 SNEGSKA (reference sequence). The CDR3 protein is CSARGGTSGVYNEQFF. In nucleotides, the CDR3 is TGCAGTGCTAGAGGGGGGACTAGCGGGGTTTACAATGAGCAGTTCTTC.

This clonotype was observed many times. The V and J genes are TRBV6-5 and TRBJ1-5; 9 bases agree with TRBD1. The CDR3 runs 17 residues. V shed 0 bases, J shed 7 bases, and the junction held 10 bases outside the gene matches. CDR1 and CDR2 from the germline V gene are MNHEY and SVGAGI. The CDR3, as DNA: TGTGCCAGCAGTTACTCTCGGGACAGGGCTATGAAACAGCCCCAGCATTTT. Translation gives CASSYSRDRAMKQPQHF.

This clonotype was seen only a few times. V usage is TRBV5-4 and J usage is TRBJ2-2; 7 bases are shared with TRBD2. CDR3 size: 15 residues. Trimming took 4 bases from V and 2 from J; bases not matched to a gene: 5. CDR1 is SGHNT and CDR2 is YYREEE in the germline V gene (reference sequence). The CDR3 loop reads CASSPRGGNTGELFF. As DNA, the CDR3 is TGTGCCAGCAGCCCACGCGGGGGTAACACCGGGGAGCTGTTTTTT. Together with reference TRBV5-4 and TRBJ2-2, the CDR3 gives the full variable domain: ETGVTQSPTHLIKTRGQQVTLRCSSQSGHNTVSWYQQALGQGPQFIFQYYREEENGRGNFPPRFSGLQFPNYSSELNVNALELDDSALYLCASSPRGGNTGELFFGEGSRLTVL.

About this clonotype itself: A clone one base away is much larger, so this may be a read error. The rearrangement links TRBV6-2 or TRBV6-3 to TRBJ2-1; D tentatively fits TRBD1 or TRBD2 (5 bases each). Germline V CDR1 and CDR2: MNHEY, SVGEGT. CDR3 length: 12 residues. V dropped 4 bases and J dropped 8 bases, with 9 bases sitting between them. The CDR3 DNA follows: TGTGCCAGCAGTTCGGGACCAGATGAGCAGTTCTTC. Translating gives CASSSGPDEQFF.

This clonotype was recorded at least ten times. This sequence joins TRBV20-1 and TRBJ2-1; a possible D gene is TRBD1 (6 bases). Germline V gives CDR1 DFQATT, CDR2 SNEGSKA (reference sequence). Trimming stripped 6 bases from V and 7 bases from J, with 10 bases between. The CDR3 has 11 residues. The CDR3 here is CSANRVNEQFF. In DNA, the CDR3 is TGCAGTGCAAACAGGGTAAATGAGCAGTTCTTC.

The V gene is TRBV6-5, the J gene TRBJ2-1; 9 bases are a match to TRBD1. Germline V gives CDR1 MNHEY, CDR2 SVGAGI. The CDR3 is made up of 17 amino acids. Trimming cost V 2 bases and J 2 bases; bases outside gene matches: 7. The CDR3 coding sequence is TGTGCCAGCAGTTACCGGTCACAGGGGGCAACCTACAATGAGCAGTTCTTC. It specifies CASSYRSQGATYNEQFF.

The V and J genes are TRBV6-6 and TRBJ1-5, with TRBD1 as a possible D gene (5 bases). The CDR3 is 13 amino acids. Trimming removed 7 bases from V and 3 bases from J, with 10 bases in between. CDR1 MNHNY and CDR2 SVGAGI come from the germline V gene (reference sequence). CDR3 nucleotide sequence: TGTGCCAGCACCGACAGATCCAATCAGCCCCAGCATTTT. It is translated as CASTDRSNQPQHF.

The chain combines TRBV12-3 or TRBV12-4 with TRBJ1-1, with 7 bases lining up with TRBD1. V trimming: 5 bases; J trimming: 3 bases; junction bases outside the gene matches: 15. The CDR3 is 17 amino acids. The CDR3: CASSHGVRQGRDTEAFF. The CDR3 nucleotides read TGTGCCAGCAGTCACGGGGTCAGACAGGGTAGGGACACTGAAGCTTTCTTT.

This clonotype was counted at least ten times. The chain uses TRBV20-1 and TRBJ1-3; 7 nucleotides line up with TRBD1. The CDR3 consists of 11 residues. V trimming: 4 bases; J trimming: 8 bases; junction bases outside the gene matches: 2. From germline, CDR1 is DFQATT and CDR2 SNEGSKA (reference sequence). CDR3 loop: CSAKGTDTIYF. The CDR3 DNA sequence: TGCAGTGCTAAGGGGACAGACACCATATATTTT.

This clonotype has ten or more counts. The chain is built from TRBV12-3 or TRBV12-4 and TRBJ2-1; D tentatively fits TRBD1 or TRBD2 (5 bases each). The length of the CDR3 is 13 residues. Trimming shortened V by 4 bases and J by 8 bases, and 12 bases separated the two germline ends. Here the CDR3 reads CASSYPGSHEQFF. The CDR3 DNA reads TGTGCCAGCAGTTACCCAGGGAGCCATGAGCAGTTCTTC.

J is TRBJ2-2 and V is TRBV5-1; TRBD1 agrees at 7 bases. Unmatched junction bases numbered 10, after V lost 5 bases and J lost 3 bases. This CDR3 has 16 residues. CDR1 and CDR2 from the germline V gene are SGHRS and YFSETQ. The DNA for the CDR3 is TGCGCCAGCAGTCCCGCCCCTACAGGGGACACCGGGGAGCTGTTTTTT. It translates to CASSPAPTGDTGELFF.

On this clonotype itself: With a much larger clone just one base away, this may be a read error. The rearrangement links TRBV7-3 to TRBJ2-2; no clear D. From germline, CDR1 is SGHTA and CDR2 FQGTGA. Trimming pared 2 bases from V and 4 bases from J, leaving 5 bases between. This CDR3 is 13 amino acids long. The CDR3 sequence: CASSLPTTGELFF. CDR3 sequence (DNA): TGTGCCAGCAGCTTACCTACCACCGGGGAGCTGTTTTTT.

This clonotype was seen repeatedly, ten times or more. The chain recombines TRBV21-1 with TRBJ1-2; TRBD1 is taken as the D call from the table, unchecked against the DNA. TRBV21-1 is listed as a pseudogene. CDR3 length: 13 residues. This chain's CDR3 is CASSRDRMNGYTF. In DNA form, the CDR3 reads TGTGCCAGCAGCAGGGACAGGATGAATGGCTACACCTTC.

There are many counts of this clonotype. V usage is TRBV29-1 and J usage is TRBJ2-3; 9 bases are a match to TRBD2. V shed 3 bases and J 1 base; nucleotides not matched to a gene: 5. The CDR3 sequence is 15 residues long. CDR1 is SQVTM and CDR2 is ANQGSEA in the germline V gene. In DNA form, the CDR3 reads TGCAGCGTTGACTCCCCTAGCGGGGGCACAGATACGCAGTATTTT. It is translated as CSVDSPSGGTDTQYF.

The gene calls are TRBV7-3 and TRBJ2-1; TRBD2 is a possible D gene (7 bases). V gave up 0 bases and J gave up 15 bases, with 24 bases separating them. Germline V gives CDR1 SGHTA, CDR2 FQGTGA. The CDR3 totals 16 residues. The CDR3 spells CASSLTPRENGGRRFF. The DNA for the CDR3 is TGTGCCAGCAGCTTAACTCCCCGGGAGAACGGGGGGCGACGGTTCTTC.

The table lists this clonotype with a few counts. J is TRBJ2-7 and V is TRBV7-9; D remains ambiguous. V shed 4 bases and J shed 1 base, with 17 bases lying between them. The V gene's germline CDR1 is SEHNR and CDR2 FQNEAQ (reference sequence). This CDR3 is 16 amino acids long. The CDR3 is CASSSPGPHGSYEQYF. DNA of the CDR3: TGTGCCAGCAGCTCTCCCGGACCGCACGGATCCTACGAGCAGTACTTC.

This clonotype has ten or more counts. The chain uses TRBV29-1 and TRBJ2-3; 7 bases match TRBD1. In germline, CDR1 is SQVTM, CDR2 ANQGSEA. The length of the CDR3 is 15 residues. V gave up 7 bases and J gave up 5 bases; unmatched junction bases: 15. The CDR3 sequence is CSDRQGSHPGDTQYF. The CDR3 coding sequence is TGCAGCGATAGACAGGGAAGTCACCCAGGAGATACGCAGTATTTT.

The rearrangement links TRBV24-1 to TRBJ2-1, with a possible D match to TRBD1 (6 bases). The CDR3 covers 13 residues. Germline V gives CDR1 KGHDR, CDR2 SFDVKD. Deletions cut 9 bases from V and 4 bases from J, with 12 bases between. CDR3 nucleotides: TGTGCCACCCAACAGGGAGTATACAATGAGCAGTTCTTC. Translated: CATQQGVYNEQFF.